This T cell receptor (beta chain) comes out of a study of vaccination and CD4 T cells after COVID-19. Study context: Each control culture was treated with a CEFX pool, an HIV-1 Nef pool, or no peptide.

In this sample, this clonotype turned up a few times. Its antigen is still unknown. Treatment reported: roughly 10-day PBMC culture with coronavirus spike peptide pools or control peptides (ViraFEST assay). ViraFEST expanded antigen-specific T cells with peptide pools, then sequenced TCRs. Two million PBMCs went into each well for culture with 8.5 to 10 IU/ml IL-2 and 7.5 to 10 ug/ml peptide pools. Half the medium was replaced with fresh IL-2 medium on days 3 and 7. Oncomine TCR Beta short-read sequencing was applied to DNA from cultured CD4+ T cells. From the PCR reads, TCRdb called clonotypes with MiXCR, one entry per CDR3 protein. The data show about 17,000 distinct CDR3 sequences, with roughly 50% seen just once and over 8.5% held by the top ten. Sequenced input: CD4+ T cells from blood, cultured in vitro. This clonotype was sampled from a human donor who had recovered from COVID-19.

The CDR3 region has the DNA TGTGCCAGCAGCGTAAGCAACACTGAAGCTTTCTTT. Translated: CASSVSNTEAFF. V gene TRBV9 combines with J gene TRBJ1-1; D gene uncertain. Per germline, CDR1 SGDLS and CDR2 YYNGEE. Trimming removed 1 base from V and 2 bases from J, with 3 bases in between. This CDR3 has 12 amino acids.